The 9 T cell receptor beta chains presented below share a single source sample, sequenced in a study of blood T cells in healthy people across ages. A second PCR, run for about 7 to 11 cycles, used a sample-barcoded 5' primer plus a J-beta primer mix. TCRdb used MiXCR to reprocess the 5' RACE reads, holding one entry per CDR3 protein. The sample carries nearly 800,000 distinct CDR3 sequences, 25% recorded once. The data were also submitted as part of a second study, on T cells of mothers and their children.

Sequenced input: blood. Source of these receptors: a boy younger than 18 in good health.

The gene calls are TRBV27 and TRBJ2-2; 7 bases match TRBD2. Germline CDR1 and CDR2: MNHEY and SMNVEV (reference sequence). J gave up 1 base and V 6 bases, and 11 bases lay outside the gene matches. This CDR3 is 17 amino acids long. CDR3 sequence: CASSPLGGWGNTGELFF. As DNA, the CDR3 is TGTGCCAGCAGCCCCCTCGGGGGGTGGGGGAACACCGGGGAGCTGTTTTTT.

The CDR3 spells CATSRDRGYETQYF. In DNA, the CDR3 is TGTGCCACCAGCAGAGACAGGGGGTACGAGACCCAGTACTTC. The chain combines TRBV15 with TRBJ2-5, with TRBD1 matching 7 bases. Germline V gene data show CDR1 as LNHNV and CDR2 as YYDKDF (reference sequence). The CDR3 spans 14 residues. The V segment lost 0 bases and the J segment 5 bases; nucleotides outside the gene matches: 3. The entire variable domain, with the rest obtained from reference TRBV15 and TRBJ2-5, is as follows: DAMVIQNPRYQVTQFGKPVTLSCSQTLNHNVMYWYQQKSSQAPKLLFHYYDKDFNNEADTPDNFQSRRPNTSFCFLDIRSPGLGDTAMYLCATSRDRGYETQYFGPGTRLLVL.

This chain links TRBV12-3 or TRBV12-4 with TRBJ1-3, with D possibly being TRBD1 (6 bases). V was cut by 3 bases and J by 3 bases, with 15 bases left in between. The CDR3 totals 16 residues. The CDR3 spells CASSLASGVFGNTIYF. For the CDR3, the DNA is TGTGCCAGCAGTTTGGCCTCAGGGGTCTTTGGAAACACCATATATTTT.

This clonotype has only a few counts. The chain is built from TRBV20-1 and TRBJ2-2, with TRBD2 matching over 7 bases. The CDR3 contains 17 residues. With V trimmed by 0 bases and J by 4 bases, 11 bases remained unmatched. CDR1 and CDR2 (germline): DFQATT, SNEGSKA (reference sequence). CDR3 in amino acids: CSARDYIGEGTTGELFF. DNA for the CDR3: TGCAGTGCTAGAGATTACATCGGGGAGGGGACCACCGGGGAGCTGTTTTTT.

The V and J genes are TRBV19 and TRBJ2-4, with a possible D match to TRBD2 (5 bases). V gave up 7 bases and J gave up 6 bases, with 16 bases separating them. The germline CDR1 and CDR2 sequences are LNHDA and SQIVND (reference sequence). The CDR3 length is 14 residues. Written as DNA, the CDR3 is TGTGCCAGTAATCCCCGGGGTTGGGGAAACATTCAGTACTTC. It specifies CASNPRGWGNIQYF.

The rearrangement uses TRBV10-3 and TRBJ2-1; D gene ambiguous. Deletions cut 3 bases from V and 12 bases from J, with 12 bases between. This CDR3 has 12 residues. The V gene's germline CDR1 is ENHRY and CDR2 SYGVKD. CDR3 region: CAISERTAGQFF. The CDR3 coding sequence is TGTGCCATCAGTGAAAGGACGGCTGGGCAGTTCTTC.

A few counts support this clonotype. The chain joins TRBV9 to TRBJ2-3; tentatively, D is TRBD1 (5 bases). The J call may not be correct, given that the DNA end is closer to TRBJ1-5. CDR3 size: 15 residues. Germline CDR1 reads SGDLS; CDR2 reads YYNGEE. CDR3 DNA: TGTGCCAGCAGCGAGGGACTAGTCGGCACAGATACGCAGCATTTT. This sequence encodes CASSEGLVGTDTQHF.

This clonotype was seen a few times. This sequence joins TRBV5-1 and TRBJ1-1, with 9 bases aligning to TRBD1. This CDR3 has 14 residues. The ends lost 4 bases at V and 8 bases at J; junction bases unmatched: 9. Germline V lookup: CDR1 SGHRS, CDR2 YFSETQ. The CDR3 spells CASSVAGQGSEAFF. CDR3 DNA: TGCGCCAGCAGCGTTGCGGGACAGGGCTCGGAAGCTTTCTTT.

This clonotype appeared a few times. The chain uses TRBV7-2 and TRBJ2-1; D is uncertain. The CDR3 extends over 15 amino acids. Germline CDR1 reads SGHTA; CDR2 reads FQGNSA. V was cut by 4 bases and J by 8 bases, with 18 bases left in between. The CDR3 coding sequence is TGTGCCAGCAGCTCCCTTTTCACTGGGGTGCATGAGCAGTTCTTC. Translated: CASSSLFTGVHEQFF. Complete variable domain (other parts from reference TRBV7-2 and TRBJ2-1): GAGVSQSPSNKVTEKGKDVELRCDPISGHTALYWYRQSLGQGLEFLIYFQGNSAPDKSGLPSDRFSAERTGGSVSTLTIQRTQQEDSAVYLCASSSLFTGVHEQFFGPGTRLTVL.